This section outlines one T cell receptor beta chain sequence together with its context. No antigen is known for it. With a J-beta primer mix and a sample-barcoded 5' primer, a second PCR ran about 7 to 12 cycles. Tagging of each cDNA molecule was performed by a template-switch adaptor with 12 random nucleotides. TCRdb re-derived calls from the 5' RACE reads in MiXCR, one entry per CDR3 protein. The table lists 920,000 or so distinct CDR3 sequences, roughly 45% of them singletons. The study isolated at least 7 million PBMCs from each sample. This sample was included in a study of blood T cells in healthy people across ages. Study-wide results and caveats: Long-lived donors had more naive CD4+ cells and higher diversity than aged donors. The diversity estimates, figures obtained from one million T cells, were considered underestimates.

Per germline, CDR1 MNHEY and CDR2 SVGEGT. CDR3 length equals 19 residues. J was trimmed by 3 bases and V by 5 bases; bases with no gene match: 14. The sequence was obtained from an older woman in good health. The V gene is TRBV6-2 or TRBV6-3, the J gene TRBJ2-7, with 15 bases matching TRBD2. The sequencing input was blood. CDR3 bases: TGTGCCAGCAGTATCGGACTAGCGGGAGGGAGGGGAATGGACTACGAGCAGTACTTC. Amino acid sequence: CASSIGLAGGRGMDYEQYF.